This entry lists 12 T cell receptor delta chains sequenced from one sample in a study of Vδ1+ human thymocytes. Study-wide results and limits: Highly polyclonal TRG and TRD repertoires with Gaussian CDR3 length distributions appeared in thymus.

Sequences come from RNA converted to cDNA by reverse transcription. CDR3 amplicons came from multiplex PCR with pooled V-gene forward and constant-region reverse primers. TCRdb re-called the multiplex PCR reads via CATT. Seen here are 50,000 to 75,000 delta-chain clones, roughly 16% observed once, and the top ten hold roughly 0.37%. No cognate antigen is known for these TCRs. Sequenced: Vdelta1+ gamma-delta thymocytes from the thymus. Subset specified: FACS-sorted CD3+ TCRalphabeta- TCRVdelta1+ TCRVdelta2- thymocytes. These receptors came from a girl under two years old who had congenital heart surgery.

This chain links TRDV1 with TRDJ1; 8 nucleotides align to TRDD3. Per the germline V gene, CDR1 is TSWWSYY and CDR2 is QGS. The V and J ends lost 3 bases and 0 bases, in that order; junction bases with no gene match: 24. The CDR3 has 22 residues. In nucleotides, the CDR3 is TGTGCTCTTGGGGATCCTTCTATCCCTCTACTGGGGGTCGCCCCCTACACCGATAAACTCATCTTT. Amino acid sequence: CALGDPSIPLLGVAPYTDKLIF.

The genes are TRDV1 and TRDJ1, with 8 positions matching TRDD3. Germline V gene lookup returns CDR1 TSWWSYY and CDR2 QGS. J was trimmed by 0 bases and V by 1 base; bases with no gene match: 19. This CDR3 has 21 amino acids. The CDR3 DNA is TGTGCTCTTGGGGAACGGACCCCCCCTACTCTACTACTGGGGGACACCGATAAACTCATCTTT. Translation: CALGERTPPTLLLGDTDKLIF.

The V and J genes are TRDV1 and TRDJ1; the match to TRDD3 covers 12 bases. The CDR3 is made up of 18 amino acids. Per the germline V gene, CDR1 is TSWWSYY and CDR2 is QGS. The V segment lost 1 base and the J segment 2 bases; nucleotides outside the gene matches: 8. CDR3 sequence (DNA): TGTGCTCTTGGGGAACGTACTGGGGGATACTTGGAGACCGATAAACTCATCTTT. Protein sequence: CALGERTGGYLETDKLIF.

This clone was observed a handful of times. The chain recombines TRDV1 with TRDJ1; D gene ambiguous. Germline V CDR1 and CDR2: TSWWSYY, QGS. V shed 0 bases and J shed 7 bases, with 39 bases lying between them. The CDR3 sequence is 23 residues long. This CDR3 reads CALGELTQLLAFSPSRRELKLIF. Here the CDR3 DNA reads TGTGCTCTTGGGGAACTCACTCAGCTACTAGCCTTTTCCCCCTCGAGACGGGAGCTTAAACTCATCTTT.

The chain carries TRDV1 and TRDJ1; 9 nucleotides agree with TRDD3. The germline CDR1 and CDR2 sequences are TSWWSYY and QGS. V was clipped by 5 bases and J by 0 bases; unmatched bases: 28. This CDR3 spans 23 amino acids. The CDR3 sequence is CALGNPQAGGRTGGPGYTDKLIF. CDR3 bases: TGTGCTCTTGGGAACCCCCAGGCAGGAGGGCGTACTGGGGGACCCGGGTACACCGATAAACTCATCTTT.

The genes are TRDV1 and TRDJ1; 10 bases match TRDD3. This CDR3 spans 18 amino acids. V lost 5 bases and J lost 0; bases outside the gene matches: 12. Per germline, CDR1 TSWWSYY and CDR2 QGS. The CDR3 sequence: CALGPKRGIRTDTDKLIF. DNA for the CDR3: TGTGCTCTTGGGCCCAAGAGGGGGATACGCACGGACACCGATAAACTCATCTTT.

The genes are TRDV1 and TRDJ1; D gene unclear. V was shortened by 2 bases and J by 4 bases, with 26 bases between the two germline ends. The germline V gene encodes CDR1 TSWWSYY and CDR2 QGS. The CDR3 runs 19 residues. The CDR3 protein is CALGEGDYSGWWLGDKLIF. In DNA form, the CDR3 reads TGTGCTCTTGGGGAAGGTGACTACTCGGGCTGGTGGTTGGGCGATAAACTCATCTTT.

This chain links TRDV1 with TRDJ1, with a possible D match to TRDD3 (6 bases). Per the germline V gene, CDR1 is TSWWSYY and CDR2 is QGS. The CDR3 runs to 17 residues. V lost 5 bases and J lost 0, with 19 bases in between. The CDR3 spells CALGISLGAQYTDKLIF. CDR3 coding DNA: TGTGCTCTTGGGATTAGTTTGGGGGCCCAGTACACCGATAAACTCATCTTT.

The sample holds a few counts of this clone. The chain combines TRDV1 with TRDJ1; 7 bases agree with TRDD3. This CDR3 is built from 15 residues. CDR1 is TSWWSYY and CDR2 is QGS in the germline V gene. The CDR3 nucleotides are TGTGCACTTTACCGCCCGGGGGATCTTACCGATAAACTCATCTTT. Amino acids: CALYRPGDLTDKLIF.

This clone was seen only a few times. The rearrangement links TRDV1 to TRDJ1; TRDD3 matches at 7 bases. This CDR3 contains 18 residues. Trimming cost V 0 bases and J 3 bases; bases outside gene matches: 13. CDR1 is TSWWSYY and CDR2 is QGS in the germline V gene. In nucleotides, the CDR3 is TGTGCTCTTGGGGAACTGGGACCTCCGGGGGATTGTGCCGATAAACTCATCTTT. It yields the protein CALGELGPPGDCADKLIF.

The chain joins TRDV1 to TRDJ1; the match to TRDD3 covers 8 bases. The CDR3 runs 19 residues. Germline V gives CDR1 TSWWSYY, CDR2 QGS. Trimming took 0 bases from V and 3 from J; bases not matched to a gene: 15. The CDR3 loop reads CALGELEPKWGMMADKLIF. The CDR3 DNA reads as TGTGCTCTTGGGGAACTAGAGCCTAAGTGGGGGATGATGGCCGATAAACTCATCTTT.

The table lists this clone with a few counts. The chain employs TRDV1 and TRDJ1; TRDD3 matches at 9 bases. Trimming removed 2 bases from V and 0 bases from J; junction bases left unmatched: 31. Germline V gives CDR1 TSWWSYY, CDR2 QGS. The length of the CDR3 is 25 residues. The CDR3 loop is CALGEIRPRDPYWGTSPTYTDKLIF. Written as DNA, the CDR3 is TGTGCTCTTGGGGAAATTCGGCCCCGCGATCCCTACTGGGGGACGTCACCTACTTACACCGATAAACTCATCTTT.